The 15 T cell receptor beta chains in this list originate from one sample, sequenced in a study of Graves' ophthalmopathy and Graves' hyperthyroidism. Amplifying from RNA transcripts, the study obtained TCR beta CDR3 regions. HTBI-primed RT-PCR formed the first round, and a multiplex PCR formed the second. TCRdb used MiXCR to reprocess the multiplex PCR reads, holding one entry per CDR3 protein. Altogether some 210,000 distinct CDR3 sequences are present, about 32% being singletons, with the ten largest covering approximately 9%. Sequences were obtained from peripheral blood. The receptors originated from a man between 50 and 59 years old with Graves' ophthalmopathy.

This chain connects TRBV19 to TRBJ1-1; D remains unclear. CDR3 length: 11 amino acids. The V gene lost 3 bases and the J gene lost 7 bases, with 6 bases spanning the gap. CDR1 is LNHDA and CDR2 is SQIVND in the germline V gene (reference sequence). The CDR3 bases are TGTGCCAGTAGTATCGCGGTTGAAGCTTTCTTT. It specifies CASSIAVEAFF.

This chain joins TRBV6-1 and TRBJ1-1, with D uncertain. V dropped 8 bases and J dropped 8 bases, with 12 bases sitting between them. Germline V CDR1 and CDR2: MNHNS, SASEGT. This CDR3 is 11 amino acids long. CDR3 in amino acids: CASVGKGEAFF. CDR3 DNA: TGTGCCAGCGTGGGGAAGGGAGAAGCTTTCTTT.

This clonotype was seen a single time. The genes are TRBV30 and TRBJ1-2; D may be TRBD1 (5 bases). This CDR3 is built from 12 residues. CDR1 and CDR2 from the germline V gene are GTSNPN and SVGIG (reference sequence). V was shortened by 4 bases and J by 9 bases, with 15 bases between the two germline ends. In DNA form, the CDR3 reads TGTGCCTGGACCTCAGGGACCTGGAGCTACACCTTC. Protein sequence: CAWTSGTWSYTF.

The chain carries TRBV5-1 and TRBJ2-5, with TRBD2 identical over 10 bases. The V and J ends lost 7 bases and 2 bases, in that order; junction bases with no gene match: 8. Germline lookup yields CDR1 SGHRS and CDR2 YFSETQ. The length of the CDR3 is 15 residues. CDR3 sequence: CASLSGLAEQETQYF. Written as DNA, the CDR3 is TGCGCCAGCCTTTCCGGACTAGCGGAACAAGAGACCCAGTACTTC.

This clonotype has only one observation. This chain uses TRBV4-2 with TRBJ2-3; 7 bases line up with TRBD2. CDR3 size: 19 residues. CDR1 is LGHNA, CDR2 YNFKEQ, per germline. V shed 4 bases and J 4 bases; nucleotides not matched to a gene: 20. The CDR3 loop is CASSPRAAGVVTFADTQYF. Written as DNA, the CDR3 is TGTGCCAGCAGCCCTCGGGCGGCGGGAGTGGTAACGTTTGCAGATACGCAGTATTTT.

The chain combines TRBV12-3 or TRBV12-4 with TRBJ2-5; weak D call: TRBD2 (5 bases). The CDR3 runs 16 residues. Trimming left V 5 bases short and J 2 bases short, with 18 bases between. This CDR3 is CASSPPTRAVQETQYF. The CDR3 coding sequence is TGTGCCAGCAGTCCCCCCACGAGGGCAGTGCAAGAGACCCAGTACTTC.

This clonotype was counted ten times or more. The V gene is TRBV12-3 or TRBV12-4, the J gene TRBJ2-7; D is undetermined. The CDR3 sequence is 13 residues long. V lost 3 bases to trimming and J lost 7 bases, with 13 bases between them. The CDR3 loop is CASSLVLAAEQYF. In nucleotides, the CDR3 is TGTGCCAGCAGTTTGGTTTTGGCGGCTGAGCAGTACTTC.

This clonotype was seen at least ten times. The chain recombines TRBV28 with TRBJ2-2; tentatively, D is TRBD2 (5 bases). The CDR3 is made up of 16 amino acids. V was shortened by 1 base and J by 1 base, with 10 bases between the two germline ends. Germline values: CDR1 MDHEN, CDR2 SYDVKM. The CDR3 sequence is CASSLLLAENTGELFF. For the CDR3, the DNA is TGTGCCAGCAGTTTATTGCTAGCAGAGAACACCGGGGAGCTGTTTTTT.

The V call is TRBV28, the J call TRBJ2-5; 11 nucleotides agree with TRBD1. Germline CDR1 is MDHEN and CDR2 is SYDVKM. CDR3 length: 13 amino acids. The CDR3 loop is CSDPGTGGETQYF. The CDR3, as DNA: TGTTCTGACCCCGGGACAGGGGGGGAGACCCAGTACTTC.

This clonotype was observed at least ten times. The J gene is TRBJ2-7, the V gene TRBV7-2; 8 nucleotides match TRBD2. V gave up 6 bases and J gave up 4 bases; unmatched junction bases: 14. The CDR3 contains 16 residues. Germline V CDR1 and CDR2: SGHTA, FQGNSA. CDR3 coding DNA: TGTGCCAGCAGTCATGAATTATTAGCGGGACCTTACGAGCAGTACTTC. Translating gives CASSHELLAGPYEQYF.

Ten or more counts support this clonotype. The gene calls are TRBV6-1 and TRBJ2-2; no firm D call. CDR1 is MNHNS, CDR2 SASEGT, per germline. Between the trimmed V and J ends, which lost 10 bases and 0 bases, there was a span of 9 bases. The CDR3 consists of 13 residues. The CDR3 here is CATDGSNTGELFF. For the CDR3, the DNA is TGTGCCACCGACGGTTCGAACACCGGGGAGCTGTTTTTT.

This clonotype was recorded at least ten times. The CDR3 bases are TGTGCCAGCAGTTCGGTGGACAGGGCCACTGAAGCTTTCTTT. Translated, it gives CASSSVDRATEAFF. J is TRBJ1-1 and V is TRBV6-5; 8 bases are shared with TRBD1. The germline V gene encodes CDR1 MNHEY and CDR2 SVGAGI. The CDR3 is 14 residues long. V lost 4 bases to trimming and J lost 4 bases; unmatched junction nucleotides: 5.

This clonotype came up many times. The chain employs TRBV28 and TRBJ1-2; 7 bases are shared with TRBD1. Germline CDR1 reads MDHEN; CDR2 reads SYDVKM. Germline trimming cut 6 bases from V and 6 bases from J; bases unmatched to any gene: 7. The CDR3 has 13 residues. Written as DNA, the CDR3 is TGTGCCAGCAGCTTACAAGGGGGCAATGGCTACACCTTC. Encoded protein: CASSLQGGNGYTF.

In this sample, this clonotype turned up many times. The chain couples TRBV7-8 to TRBJ2-7; 10 nucleotides align to TRBD1. This CDR3 has 14 residues. J lost 6 bases, V lost 3 bases, and 5 bases had no gene match. The germline gives CDR1 SGHVS, CDR2 FQNEAQ. CDR3 protein: CASSLGGTGAEQYF. The CDR3 bases are TGTGCCAGCAGCTTGGGGGGGACAGGGGCCGAGCAGTACTTC.

This clonotype was found many times. CDR3 sequence reads: CASSPSTGTNSPLHF. The CDR3 nucleotides read TGTGCCAGCAGTCCATCGACGGGGACTAATTCACCCCTCCACTTT. The chain recombines TRBV28 with TRBJ1-6; tentatively, D is TRBD1 (5 bases). The CDR3 has 15 amino acids. The V gene lost 5 bases and the J gene lost 6 bases, with 14 bases spanning the gap. Germline CDR1 reads MDHEN; CDR2 reads SYDVKM.